The 17 T cell receptor beta chains presented below share a single source sample, sequenced in a study of blood T cell repertoires in COVID-19. Profiled with immunoSEQ multiplex PCR; TCRdb holds only in-frame clones, not every one. There are 55,000 to 65,000 clones in the sample; 80% to 95% occur only once, and 2% to 2.5% lies in the top ten. The sequenced sample consisted of peripheral blood. These receptors originate from a man aged 55 to 70 with acute or convalescent COVID-19.

V gene TRBV2 combines with J gene TRBJ1-1; D is uncertain. The V end lost 7 bases, the J end lost 0 bases, and 15 bases lay between the germline ends. The CDR3 is 15 amino acids. Germline CDR1 is SNHLY and CDR2 is FYNNEI. DNA for the CDR3: TGTGCCAGCATGAGATGGCGGGCCATGAACACTGAAGCTTTCTTT. It is translated as CASMRWRAMNTEAFF.

The genes are TRBV28 and TRBJ2-7; 7 bases are a match to TRBD2. V lost 5 bases to trimming and J lost 4 bases; unmatched junction nucleotides: 8. The CDR3 has 14 residues. Germline CDR1 reads MDHEN; CDR2 reads SYDVKM. This CDR3 reads CASSPAAGEYEQYF. CDR3 in DNA: TGTGCCAGCAGTCCTGCGGCGGGAGAATACGAGCAGTACTTC.

V gene TRBV3-1 (or the pseudogene TRBV3-2) combines with J gene TRBJ2-2; no clear D. CDR3 length: 14 amino acids. Germline assignment: CDR1 LGHDT and CDR2 YNNKEL (reference sequence). The V end was cut by 6 bases, the J end by 2 bases, with 10 bases between. In DNA form, the CDR3 reads TGTGCCAGCAGGCGACGGAGCAACACCGGGGAGCTGTTTTTT. It codes for CASRRRSNTGELFF.

This clone occurred once. The chain links TRBV11-3 to TRBJ2-1; D might be TRBD1 (5 bases). Per the germline V gene, CDR1 is SGHNT and CDR2 is YENEEA. This CDR3 has 20 residues. The V end lost 5 bases, the J end lost 3 bases, and 29 bases lay between the germline ends. The CDR3 DNA is TGTGCCAGCAGCCTTCGCGACTCAAACTTAGGGGCTAGGGGCTACAATGAGCAGTTCTTC. Encoded protein: CASSLRDSNLGARGYNEQFF.

This chain uses TRBV24-1 with TRBJ1-5; D is unresolved. Germline V gives CDR1 KGHDR, CDR2 SFDVKD. The CDR3 covers 15 residues. V gave up 5 bases and J gave up 3 bases, with 13 bases separating them. CDR3 DNA sequence: TGTGCCACCAGTGCCGCCGTCGGGGTCAATCAGCCCCAGCATTTT. It specifies CATSAAVGVNQPQHF.

This chain joins TRBV27 and TRBJ2-3; 9 nucleotides agree with TRBD1. CDR3 length: 16 amino acids. V was pared by 3 bases and J by 1 base, with 5 bases of the junction left unmatched. CDR1 and CDR2 from the germline V gene are MNHEY and SMNVEV (reference sequence). The CDR3: CASSFDWTGGTDTQYF. The CDR3 DNA is TGTGCCAGCAGTTTTGACTGGACAGGGGGCACAGATACGCAGTATTTT.

The chain links TRBV19 to TRBJ1-2; 8 nucleotides match TRBD1. Germline assignment: CDR1 LNHDA and CDR2 SQIVND (reference sequence). The CDR3 is 15 residues long. The V and J ends lost 3 bases and 6 bases, in that order; junction bases with no gene match: 9. CDR3 DNA: TGTGCCAGTAGTATGAGGGCGGGACAGGAGAATGGCTACACCTTC. It encodes CASSMRAGQENGYTF.

This chain links TRBV19 with TRBJ1-5; 8 bases align to TRBD1. The V segment lost 4 bases and the J segment 5 bases; nucleotides outside the gene matches: 10. The CDR3 is made up of 16 amino acids. From germline, CDR1 is LNHDA and CDR2 SQIVND (reference sequence). The CDR3 region is CASSTTDRGIDQPQHF. The CDR3 region has the DNA TGTGCCAGTAGTACGACTGACAGGGGAATCGATCAGCCCCAGCATTTT.

The chain combines TRBV19 with TRBJ1-5, with unresolved D. Germline lookup yields CDR1 LNHDA and CDR2 SQIVND (reference sequence). The CDR3 covers 14 residues. Trimming cost V 1 base and J 4 bases, with 8 bases left between them. The CDR3 region is CASSIARGNQPQHF. In DNA form, the CDR3 reads TGTGCCAGTAGTATAGCACGGGGTAATCAGCCCCAGCATTTT.

The chain joins TRBV27 to TRBJ2-7, with TRBD2 matching 8 bases. The germline V gene has CDR1 MNHEY and CDR2 SMNVEV (reference sequence). Trimming at V came to 4 bases and at J to 3 bases, leaving 8 bases not matched to a gene. This CDR3 is 15 amino acids long. The CDR3 sequence: CASSSIAGRGYEQYF. CDR3 DNA sequence: TGTGCCAGCAGTTCGATAGCGGGACGCGGCTACGAGCAGTACTTC.

The chain joins TRBV28 to TRBJ1-2; TRBD1 agrees at 10 bases. V shed 7 bases and J 2 bases; nucleotides not matched to a gene: 7. Per the germline V gene, CDR1 is MDHEN and CDR2 is SYDVKM. The CDR3 sequence is 15 residues long. The CDR3 sequence is CASNNPGQGNYGYTF. The CDR3, as DNA: TGTGCCAGCAACAACCCGGGACAGGGGAACTATGGCTACACCTTC.

The chain is built from TRBV19 and TRBJ1-5; D may be TRBD1 (6 bases). The CDR3 loop spans 16 amino acids. The germline CDR1 and CDR2 sequences are LNHDA and SQIVND (reference sequence). Trimming stripped 10 bases from V and 2 bases from J, with 21 bases between. CDR3 sequence (DNA): TGTGCCACCCTTTATGGGGAAGGGGGTGGCAATCAGCCCCAGCATTTT. Amino acid sequence: CATLYGEGGGNQPQHF.

V is TRBV28 and J is TRBJ1-5; D perhaps matches TRBD1 (6 bases). Germline V CDR1 and CDR2: MDHEN, SYDVKM. The CDR3 totals 15 residues. Trimming took 6 bases from V and 12 from J, leaving 24 bases between them. The CDR3 DNA reads TGTGCCAGCAGCGCCCCCTACTGGGGGCGACGTGTCCAGCATTTT. Translation gives CASSAPYWGRRVQHF.

The J gene is TRBJ2-3, the V gene TRBV3-1 (or the pseudogene TRBV3-2), with 8 bases lining up with TRBD2. Per the germline V gene, CDR1 is LGHDT and CDR2 is YNNKEL (reference sequence). J gave up 1 base and V 2 bases, and 5 bases lay outside the gene matches. This CDR3 has 16 residues. The CDR3 loop is CASSQLTSGRTDTQYF. CDR3 bases: TGTGCCAGCAGCCAACTCACTAGCGGTCGCACAGATACGCAGTATTTT.

The rearrangement links TRBV6-4 to TRBJ2-7, with 8 nucleotides matching TRBD1. Germline CDR1 MRHNA, CDR2 SNTAGT. Unmatched junction bases numbered 5, after V lost 4 bases and J lost 0 bases. CDR3 length: 15 residues. The CDR3 sequence: CASSVGTGGSYEQYF. For the CDR3, the DNA is TGTGCCAGCAGTGTAGGAACAGGGGGCTCCTACGAGCAGTACTTC.

The table lists this clone with a count of one. The chain has TRBV2 and TRBJ2-5; D is perhaps TRBD1 (6 bases). From germline, CDR1 is SNHLY and CDR2 FYNNEI. The CDR3 consists of 13 residues. The germline V and J ends were trimmed by 10 bases and 4 bases, with 16 bases remaining between them. CDR3 sequence (DNA): TGTGCCACCAACAGGGAACAGATAGAGACCCAGTACTTC. This codes for CATNREQIETQYF.

The rearrangement uses TRBV19 and TRBJ2-1; 7 bases match TRBD1. This CDR3 has 17 amino acids. J gave up 7 bases and V 0 bases, and 12 bases lay outside the gene matches. Germline values: CDR1 LNHDA, CDR2 SQIVND (reference sequence). CDR3 protein: CASSIDRAGGVLNEQFF. CDR3 nucleotides: TGTGCCAGTAGTATAGATCGGGCAGGGGGTGTTTTGAATGAGCAGTTCTTC.